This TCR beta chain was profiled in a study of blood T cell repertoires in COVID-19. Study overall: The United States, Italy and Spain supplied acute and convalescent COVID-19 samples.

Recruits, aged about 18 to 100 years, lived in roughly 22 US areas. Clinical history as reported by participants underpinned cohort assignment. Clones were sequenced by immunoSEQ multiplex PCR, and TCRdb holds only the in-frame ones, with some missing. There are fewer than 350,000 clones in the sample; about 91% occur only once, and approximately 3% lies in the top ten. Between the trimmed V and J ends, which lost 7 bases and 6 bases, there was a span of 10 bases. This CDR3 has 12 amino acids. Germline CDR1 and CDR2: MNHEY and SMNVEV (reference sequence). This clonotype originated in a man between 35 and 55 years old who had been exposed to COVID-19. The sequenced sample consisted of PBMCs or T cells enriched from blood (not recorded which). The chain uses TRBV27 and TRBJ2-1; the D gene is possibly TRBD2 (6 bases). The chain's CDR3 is CASTGLRNEQFF. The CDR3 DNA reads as TGTGCCAGCACGGGACTCCGCAATGAGCAGTTCTTC.